The TCR beta chain under discussion was sequenced for a study of cytomegalovirus exposure and HLA in healthy donors. Note on this clone: What it binds is unknown.

Only in-frame clones appear in the TCRdb table, and some are missing; sequencing was by immunoSEQ multiplex PCR. This table has 110,000 to 150,000 clones, roughly nine tenths appearing once. V was pared by 4 bases and J by 5 bases, with 10 bases of the junction left unmatched. The germline CDR1 and CDR2 sequences are SGHRS and YFSETQ. This CDR3 has 16 amino acids. Overall study findings and caveats: The study designated 150 or so TCR beta chains cytomegalovirus-associated.

The receptor was isolated from a young man in good health and CMV-seronegative. The rearrangement joins TRBV5-1 to TRBJ2-5; the match to TRBD1 covers 11 bases. Sequenced material: PBMCs. As DNA, the CDR3 is TGCGCCAGCAGCGACGGGACAGGGGGAGACTTTGAGACCCAGTACTTC. Protein: CASSDGTGGDFETQYF.